The T cell receptor beta chain under discussion was sequenced for a study of OX40 agonist ivuxolimab in advanced cancers. Study context: Patients receiving dose escalation had hepatocellular carcinoma, melanoma, renal cell or head and neck cancer.

With regard to this clone: Its antigen is still unknown.

Study-wide points: Clonal expansion by week 6 occurred in CD4+ and CD8+ blood T cells (at 0.1 to 3.0 mg/kg). Expanded peripheral T-cell antigen specificity went undetermined. Some of the nonresponding patients also showed low levels of normalized T-cell clonal expansion.

Assay: immunoSEQ multiplex PCR; the TCRdb copy retains only in-frame clones and omits some. This table has about 81,000 clones, around 85% appearing once. V lost 3 bases to trimming and J lost 6 bases; unmatched junction nucleotides: 5. This CDR3 has 14 residues. In germline, CDR1 is LNHNV, CDR2 YYDKDF (reference sequence). Source: CD4+ or CD8+ T cells sorted from blood, taken in a trial of the OX40 agonist ivuxolimab. This sequence originates from an adult with an advanced solid tumor such as melanoma, head and neck, liver or kidney cancer. The chain carries TRBV15 and TRBJ1-5; 7 bases fit TRBD1. The CDR3 is CATSSQTGSQPQHF. The CDR3 nucleotides are TGTGCCACCAGCAGTCAGACAGGGTCTCAGCCCCAGCATTTT.